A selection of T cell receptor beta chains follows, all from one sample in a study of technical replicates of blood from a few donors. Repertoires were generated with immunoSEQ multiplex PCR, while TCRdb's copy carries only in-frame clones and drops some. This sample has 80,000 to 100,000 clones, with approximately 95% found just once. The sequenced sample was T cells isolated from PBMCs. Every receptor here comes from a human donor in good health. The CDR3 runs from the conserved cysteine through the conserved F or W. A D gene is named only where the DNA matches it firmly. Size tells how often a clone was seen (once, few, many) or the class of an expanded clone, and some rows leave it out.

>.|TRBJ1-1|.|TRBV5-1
TGCGCCAGCAGCTTGGCTCCAGGGAACACTGAAGCTTTCTTT
CASSLAPGNTEAFF
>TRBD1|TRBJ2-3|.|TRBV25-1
TGTGCCAGCAGTGACCCAAACAGGGGGCAATACACAGATACGCAGTATTTT
CASSDPNRGQYTDTQYF
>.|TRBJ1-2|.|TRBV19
TGTGCCAGTAGTATAGTTACTGGCTATGGCTACACCTTC
CASSIVTGYGYTF
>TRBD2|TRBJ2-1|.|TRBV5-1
TGCGCCAGCAGCATAACGGGGGGGGACAATGAGCAGTTCTTC
CASSITGGDNEQFF
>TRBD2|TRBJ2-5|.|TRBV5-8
TGTGCCAGCAGCCCTACTAGCGGGACTCAAGAGACCCAGTACTTC
CASSPTSGTQETQYF
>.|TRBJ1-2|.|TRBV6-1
TGTGCCAGCAGAAATCAGCGCCCCTATGGCTACACCTTC
CASRNQRPYGYTF
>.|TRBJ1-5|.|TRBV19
TGTGCCAGTAGTATAGTGGGAGACACGGGTCAGCCCCAGCATTTT
CASSIVGDTGQPQHF
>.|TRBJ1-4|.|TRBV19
TGTGCCAGTAGTAGACAGGTTTATAATGAAAAACTGTTTTTT
CASSRQVYNEKLFF
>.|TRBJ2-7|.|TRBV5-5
TGTGCCAGCAGCTTGGGACTTAAGGACGAGCAGTACTTC
CASSLGLKDEQYF
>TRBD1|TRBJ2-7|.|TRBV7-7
TGTGCTAGCAGCTTACAGGGGTCTAGCGAGCAGTACTTC
CASSLQGSSEQYF
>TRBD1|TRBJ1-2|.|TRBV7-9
TGTGCCAGCAGCTATCCAGGGGGAGGCGATGGCTACACCTTC
CASSYPGGGDGYTF
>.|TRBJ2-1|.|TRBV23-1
TGCGCCAGCAGTCAACTTCGTGAGGGGGAAACCTACAATGAGCAGTTCTTC
CASSQLREGETYNEQFF
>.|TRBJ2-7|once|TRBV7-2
TGTGCCAGCAGCTCAGGGCTAGGCTCCTACGAGCAGTACTTC
CASSSGLGSYEQYF
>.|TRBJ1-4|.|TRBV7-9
TGTGCCAGCAGCTTAGGTGAGGGCGTCGAAAAACTGTTTTTT
CASSLGEGVEKLFF
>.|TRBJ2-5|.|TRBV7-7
TGTGCTAGCAGCTCAATACCCGGGAAGAAAGAGACCCAGTACTTC
CASSSIPGKKETQYF
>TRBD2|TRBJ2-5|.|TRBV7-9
TGTGCCAGCAGCTTAGCGATGATAGCGGGGGAGACCCAGTACTTC
CASSLAMIAGETQYF
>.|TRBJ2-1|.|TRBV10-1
TGCGCCAGCAGTGTCTTCGGTCACTTCAATGAGCAGTTCTTC
CASSVFGHFNEQFF
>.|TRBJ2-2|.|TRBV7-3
TGTGCCAGCGCCGTACAAGAGAACACCGGGGAGCTGTTTTTT
CASAVQENTGELFF
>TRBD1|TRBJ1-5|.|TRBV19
TGTGCCAGTAGTAGTCGGGACAGGGTAAGTCAGCCCCAGCATTTT
CASSSRDRVSQPQHF
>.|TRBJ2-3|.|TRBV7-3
TGTGCCAGCAGCTTAGGGCCTAGCACAGATACGCAGTATTTT
CASSLGPSTDTQYF
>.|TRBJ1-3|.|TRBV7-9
TGTGCCAGCAGCTTAATGTACGGGGGGTCTGGAAACACCATATATTTT
CASSLMYGGSGNTIYF
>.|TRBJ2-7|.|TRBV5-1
TGCGCCAGCAGCTTGGGTGGTGTGAGGGAGCAGTACTTC
CASSLGGVREQYF
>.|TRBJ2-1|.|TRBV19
TGTGCCAGTAGTCCAGGGTACAATGAGCAGTTCTTC
CASSPGYNEQFF
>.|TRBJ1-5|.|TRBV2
TGTGCCAGCAGTCGAAGCAGGGAGGGCGATCAGCCCCAGCATTTT
CASSRSREGDQPQHF
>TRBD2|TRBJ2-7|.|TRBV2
TGTGCCAGCAGTTCATCTAGCGGGAGCTACGAGCAGTACTTC
CASSSSSGSYEQYF
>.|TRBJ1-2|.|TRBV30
TGTGCCTGGAGTGAGGGGTCGGAACATGGCTACACCTTC
CAWSEGSEHGYTF
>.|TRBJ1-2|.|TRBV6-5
TGTGCCAGCAGTTACCTGGACGGGACTAACTATGGCTACACCTTC
CASSYLDGTNYGYTF
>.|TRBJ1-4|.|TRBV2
TGTGCCAGCATGATTCAGGGCGCAACTAATGAAAAACTGTTTTTT
CASMIQGATNEKLFF
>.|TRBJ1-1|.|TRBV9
TGTGCCAGCAGCGTAGGCAGGAACACTGAAGCTTTCTTT
CASSVGRNTEAFF
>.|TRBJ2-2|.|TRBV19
TGTGCCAGTAGTGCAACGGGGACCGGGGAGCTGTTTTTT
CASSATGTGELFF
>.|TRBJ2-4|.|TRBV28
TGTGCCAGCACCTCGGGGGATTTAGCCAAAAACATTCAGTACTTC
CASTSGDLAKNIQYF
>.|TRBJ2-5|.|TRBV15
TGTGCCACCAGCAGGGACTCAGAGACCCAGTACTTC
CATSRDSETQYF
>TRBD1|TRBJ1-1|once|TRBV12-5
TGTGCTAGTGGTTTCGGGACAGGGAATTTTGGAGGCACTGAAGCTTTCTTT
CASGFGTGNFGGTEAFF
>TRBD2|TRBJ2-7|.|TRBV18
TGTGCCAGCTCACCGGCCGGACTAGCGGGAAGGGTCGAGCAGTACTTC
CASSPAGLAGRVEQYF
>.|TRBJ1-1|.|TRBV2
TGTGCCAGCAGTCTCGGGGTTACTGAAGCTTTCTTT
CASSLGVTEAFF
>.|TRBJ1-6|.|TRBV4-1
TGCGCCAGCAGCCAAATCCCCGGACTCCTTGTTAGTTCACCCCTCCACTTT
CASSQIPGLLVSSPLHF
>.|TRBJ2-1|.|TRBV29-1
TGCAGCGGAACTGAGGGAGGCTACAATGAGCAGTTCTTC
CSGTEGGYNEQFF
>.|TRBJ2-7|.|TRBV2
TGTGCCAGCAGTGAAAAATTAATTATTCGGTTAAGGGGCAGCTACGAGCAGTACTTC
CASSEKLIIRLRGSYEQYF
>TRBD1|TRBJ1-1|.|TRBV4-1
TGCGCCAGCAGTCAGGGGGATATGGCATCTGAAGCTTTCTTT
CASSQGDMASEAFF
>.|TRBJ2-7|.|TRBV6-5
TGTGCCAGCAGTTACAGGGCCCACGGGGGGCGGAACTTC
CASSYRAHGGRNF
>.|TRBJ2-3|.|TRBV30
TGTGCCTGGACTTGGGGCCGTACTAGCACAGATACGCAGTATTTT
CAWTWGRTSTDTQYF
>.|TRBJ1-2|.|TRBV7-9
TGTGCCAGCAGCTTTAACGGGTATGGCTACACCTTC
CASSFNGYGYTF
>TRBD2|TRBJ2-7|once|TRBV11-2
TGTGCCAGCAGCCCAGAGGCTAGCGGGGAAAGCTCCTACGAGCAGTACTTC
CASSPEASGESSYEQYF
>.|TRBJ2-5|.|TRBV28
TGTGCCAGCAGTCTCTACAGTCACCAAGAGACCCAGTACTTC
CASSLYSHQETQYF
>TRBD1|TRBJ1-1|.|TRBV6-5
TGTGCCAGCAGTTACGGACAGGGGACTGAAGCTTTCTTT
CASSYGQGTEAFF
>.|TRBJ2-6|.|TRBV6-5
TGTGCCAGCACCGGGTCTCCTGGGGCCAACGTCCTGACTTTC
CASTGSPGANVLTF
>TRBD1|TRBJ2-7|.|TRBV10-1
TGCGCCAGCAGGAGGGACAGGGGATTCTCCGAGCAGTACTTC
CASRRDRGFSEQYF
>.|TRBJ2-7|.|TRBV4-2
TGTGCCAGCAGCCAAAGGGGGGGGACTATAGGCTACGAGCAGTACTTC
CASSQRGGTIGYEQYF
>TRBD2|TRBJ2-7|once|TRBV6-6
TGTGCCAGCAGTCCAGCGGGGACCTCCTACGAGCAGTACTTC
CASSPAGTSYEQYF
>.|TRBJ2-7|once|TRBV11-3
TGTGCCAGCAGCCTGAGGGCAGGGGTTGACTACGAGCAGTACTTC
CASSLRAGVDYEQYF